This is a list of T cell receptor beta chains from one sample in a study of lymphopenia after photon versus proton radiotherapy. TCRdb's table, derived via immunoSEQ multiplex PCR, lists solely in-frame clones and lacks some. The table lists tens of thousands of clones, over 70% of them singletons, with more than 1.2% in the top ten. The source was peripheral blood, collected from a patient treated with proton-based radiotherapy. Receptor source: a man in his 60s with pancreatic cancer. CDR3s include the opening cysteine and the closing phenylalanine or tryptophan. A D gene is named only where the DNA matches it firmly. A row's size may be missing; if present it is once, few, many or a size class.

v_call: TRBV29-1
j_call: TRBJ1-1
d_call: .
clone_size: .
cdr3_nt: TGCAGCGTTACCTCGGCGGGGAACACTGAAGCTTTCTTT
cdr3_aa: CSVTSAGNTEAFF

v_call: TRBV28
j_call: TRBJ2-7
d_call: .
clone_size: .
cdr3_nt: TGTGCCAGTACAACCGGGACTGGCATGCACGAGCAGTACTTC
cdr3_aa: CASTTGTGMHEQYF

v_call: TRBV2
j_call: TRBJ1-2
d_call: .
clone_size: .
cdr3_nt: TGTGCCAGCAGTGAATTTGACAGCCCCGCTGGGGGCTACACCTTC
cdr3_aa: CASSEFDSPAGGYTF

v_call: TRBV6-6
j_call: TRBJ2-1
d_call: .
clone_size: .
cdr3_nt: TGTGCCAGCAGCCCCCGCCCGATTAATGAGCAGTTCTTC
cdr3_aa: CASSPRPINEQFF

v_call: TRBV9
j_call: TRBJ2-4
d_call: TRBD2
clone_size: .
cdr3_nt: TGTGCCAGCAGCCCCCGGGGGGAGGCCAAAAACATTCAGTACTTC
cdr3_aa: CASSPRGEAKNIQYF

v_call: TRBV5-5
j_call: TRBJ2-1
d_call: .
clone_size: few
cdr3_nt: TGTGCCAGCACCGTACAGGGCCTATACAATGAGCAGTTCTTC
cdr3_aa: CASTVQGLYNEQFF

v_call: TRBV7-9
j_call: TRBJ2-1
d_call: TRBD2
clone_size: .
cdr3_nt: TGTGCCAGCAGCTCAGCGGGAGTTACGTACAATGAGCAGTTCTTC
cdr3_aa: CASSSAGVTYNEQFF

v_call: TRBV19
j_call: TRBJ2-2
d_call: TRBD2
clone_size: .
cdr3_nt: TGTGCCAGTACTAAGACTAGCGGGCCATGGGGGGCCGGGGAGCTGTTTTTT
cdr3_aa: CASTKTSGPWGAGELFF

v_call: TRBV5-1
j_call: TRBJ2-2
d_call: .
clone_size: .
cdr3_nt: TGCGCCAGCAGCCGGCATGAGGGAGGCTACGGGGAGCTGTTTTTT
cdr3_aa: CASSRHEGGYGELFF

v_call: TRBV28
j_call: TRBJ2-1
d_call: TRBD2
clone_size: once
cdr3_nt: TGTGCCAGCAGTCTGATGGGCGGGGGGAAAAACAATGAGCAGTTCTTC
cdr3_aa: CASSLMGGGKNNEQFF

v_call: TRBV7-9
j_call: TRBJ2-2
d_call: .
clone_size: .
cdr3_nt: TGTGCCAGCAGCTTATTAGAAACCGGGGAGCTGTTTTTT
cdr3_aa: CASSLLETGELFF

v_call: TRBV9
j_call: TRBJ1-2
d_call: .
clone_size: .
cdr3_nt: TGTGCCAGCAGCGTAGGCCGCTTGGGGGGCGCAGATGGAGGCTACACCTTC
cdr3_aa: CASSVGRLGGADGGYTF

v_call: TRBV28
j_call: TRBJ1-2
d_call: .
clone_size: .
cdr3_nt: TGTGCCAGCAGCTCCCCAGGGCCCTTGGGCTACACCTTC
cdr3_aa: CASSSPGPLGYTF

v_call: TRBV7-2
j_call: TRBJ1-4
d_call: .
clone_size: few
cdr3_nt: TGTGCCAGCAGCTTAAGAGCCCACCAGGGTGAAAAACTGTTTTTT
cdr3_aa: CASSLRAHQGEKLFF

v_call: TRBV5-5
j_call: TRBJ2-1
d_call: TRBD2
clone_size: .
cdr3_nt: TGTGCCAGCAGCTTCGGACTAGCGGGTAATGAGCAGTTCTTC
cdr3_aa: CASSFGLAGNEQFF

v_call: TRBV7-2
j_call: TRBJ2-7
d_call: .
clone_size: .
cdr3_nt: TGTGCCAGCAGCTCTAACGGGGGCTCCTACGAGCAGTACTTC
cdr3_aa: CASSSNGGSYEQYF

v_call: TRBV7-2
j_call: TRBJ1-4
d_call: .
clone_size: .
cdr3_nt: TGTGCCAGCAGCTTAGGCAGCTCTAATGAAAAACTGTTTTTT
cdr3_aa: CASSLGSSNEKLFF

v_call: TRBV5-6
j_call: TRBJ2-3
d_call: .
clone_size: few
cdr3_nt: TGTGCCAGCAGCCTCCCTATTGGACAGGATACGCAGTATTTT
cdr3_aa: CASSLPIGQDTQYF

v_call: TRBV4-1
j_call: TRBJ2-5
d_call: TRBD2
clone_size: .
cdr3_nt: TGCGCCAGCAGCCAAGATCGCAGGGGGACTAGCGGGGACAAGGAGGGCCAGTACTTC
cdr3_aa: CASSQDRRGTSGDKEGQYF

v_call: TRBV15
j_call: TRBJ2-6
d_call: .
clone_size: .
cdr3_nt: TGTGCCACCAGCAGGCAGAGGACTGGGGCCAACGTCCTGACTTTC
cdr3_aa: CATSRQRTGANVLTF

v_call: TRBV4-1
j_call: TRBJ2-1
d_call: .
clone_size: .
cdr3_nt: TGCGCCAGCAGCGTGGAGGGGACCCGGGGCAATGAGCAGTTCTTC
cdr3_aa: CASSVEGTRGNEQFF

v_call: TRBV29-1
j_call: TRBJ2-3
d_call: .
clone_size: .
cdr3_nt: TGCAGCGTCATCCCCGGCGGTAGCACAGATACGCAGTATTTT
cdr3_aa: CSVIPGGSTDTQYF

v_call: TRBV2
j_call: TRBJ2-5
d_call: .
clone_size: .
cdr3_nt: TGTGCCAGCAGGGACGGGAGGACCCAGTACTTC
cdr3_aa: CASRDGRTQYF

v_call: TRBV7-3
j_call: TRBJ1-1
d_call: .
clone_size: .
cdr3_nt: TGTGCCAGCAGCTCACCGGGCTACTCCAACACTGAAGCTTTCTTT
cdr3_aa: CASSSPGYSNTEAFF

v_call: TRBV19
j_call: TRBJ1-4
d_call: TRBD1
clone_size: .
cdr3_nt: TGTGCCAGTACCTCGACAGGGAAGGCGAAGGATGAAAAACTGTTTTTT
cdr3_aa: CASTSTGKAKDEKLFF

v_call: TRBV2
j_call: TRBJ2-6
d_call: .
clone_size: .
cdr3_nt: TGTGCCAGCAGTGATCAGGGTCCCTCTGGGGCCAACGTCCTGACTTTC
cdr3_aa: CASSDQGPSGANVLTF

v_call: TRBV11-3
j_call: TRBJ2-7
d_call: .
clone_size: .
cdr3_nt: TGTGCCAGCAGCCCACTTGGACAGCTCACCTACGAGCAGTACTTC
cdr3_aa: CASSPLGQLTYEQYF

v_call: TRBV19
j_call: TRBJ2-1
d_call: .
clone_size: .
cdr3_nt: TGTGCCAGTAGTATCGTGGGGGTCTACAATGAGCAGTTCTTC
cdr3_aa: CASSIVGVYNEQFF

v_call: TRBV7-8
j_call: TRBJ2-1
d_call: TRBD2
clone_size: .
cdr3_nt: TGTGCCAGCAGCTTATTCGCGGGGGGGACCTCCTACAATGAGCAGTTCTTC
cdr3_aa: CASSLFAGGTSYNEQFF

v_call: TRBV9
j_call: TRBJ2-1
d_call: TRBD2
clone_size: .
cdr3_nt: TGTGCCAGCAGCGTAGGACTAGCGTCCTACAATGAGCAGTTCTTC
cdr3_aa: CASSVGLASYNEQFF

v_call: TRBV5-6
j_call: TRBJ1-4
d_call: TRBD1
clone_size: .
cdr3_nt: TGTGCCAGCAGCGGCCGGGACAGGCCTGAAAAACTGTTTTTT
cdr3_aa: CASSGRDRPEKLFF

v_call: TRBV14
j_call: TRBJ1-1
d_call: .
clone_size: once
cdr3_nt: TGTGCCAGCAGCCAAGCAGGGATGAACACTGAAGCTTTCTTT
cdr3_aa: CASSQAGMNTEAFF

v_call: TRBV4-3
j_call: TRBJ1-2
d_call: .
clone_size: .
cdr3_nt: TGCGCCAGCAGCCAAGATATCGGGACCTATGGCTACACCTTC
cdr3_aa: CASSQDIGTYGYTF

v_call: TRBV7-9
j_call: TRBJ2-3
d_call: TRBD2
clone_size: .
cdr3_nt: TGTGCCAGCAGTCAAGCGGGAGACACAGATACGCAGTATTTT
cdr3_aa: CASSQAGDTDTQYF

v_call: TRBV27
j_call: TRBJ2-7
d_call: TRBD1
clone_size: .
cdr3_nt: TGTGCCAGCAGAAATCTCCGGGACAGCTCCTACGAGCAGTACTTC
cdr3_aa: CASRNLRDSSYEQYF

v_call: TRBV2
j_call: TRBJ1-1
d_call: TRBD1
clone_size: .
cdr3_nt: TGTGCCAGCAGGACAGGGGGCCTGAGGACTGAAGCTTTCTTT
cdr3_aa: CASRTGGLRTEAFF

v_call: TRBV5-5
j_call: TRBJ1-5
d_call: .
clone_size: .
cdr3_nt: TGTGCCAGCAGTCTCCATAGCAATCAGCCCCAGCATTTT
cdr3_aa: CASSLHSNQPQHF

v_call: TRBV21-1
j_call: TRBJ2-7
d_call: .
clone_size: .
cdr3_nt: TGTGCCAGCAGCAAAGTCTATCCGTACTTC
cdr3_aa: CASSKVYPYF

v_call: TRBV6-5
j_call: TRBJ2-3
d_call: .
clone_size: .
cdr3_nt: TGTGCCAGCAGTTACTCGGCTATAGGGGGAAATACGCAGTATTTT
cdr3_aa: CASSYSAIGGNTQYF

v_call: TRBV6-6
j_call: TRBJ2-5
d_call: .
clone_size: .
cdr3_nt: TGTGCCAGCAGCAGATCCGGGACAACGGGGGAGACCCAGTACTTC
cdr3_aa: CASSRSGTTGETQYF

v_call: TRBV4-1
j_call: TRBJ2-2
d_call: TRBD2
clone_size: few
cdr3_nt: TGCGCCAGCAGCCAATCTGAGGATGGAATAGCGGGAAGGACCGGGGAGCTGTTTTTT
cdr3_aa: CASSQSEDGIAGRTGELFF

v_call: TRBV4-1
j_call: TRBJ1-1
d_call: .
clone_size: .
cdr3_nt: TGCGCCAGCAGCCAGAGGGTACTGAACACTGAAGCTTTCTTT
cdr3_aa: CASSQRVLNTEAFF

v_call: TRBV9
j_call: TRBJ2-2
d_call: TRBD2
clone_size: once
cdr3_nt: TGTGCCAGCAGCGTAGGGCTAGCGGGTTCTACCGGGGAGCTGTTTTTT
cdr3_aa: CASSVGLAGSTGELFF

v_call: TRBV28
j_call: TRBJ1-2
d_call: .
clone_size: .
cdr3_nt: TGTGCCAGCAGGGTCTTGGGGTCAGGGATTAACTATGGCTACACCTTC
cdr3_aa: CASRVLGSGINYGYTF

v_call: TRBV7-9
j_call: TRBJ1-5
d_call: TRBD1
clone_size: .
cdr3_nt: TGTGCCAGCAGCTCTCAGGACAGGGGAGGCAATCAGCCCCAGCATTTT
cdr3_aa: CASSSQDRGGNQPQHF

v_call: TRBV5-4
j_call: TRBJ1-2
d_call: .
clone_size: .
cdr3_nt: TGTGCCAGCAGCTTGACGGACTATGGCTACACCTTC
cdr3_aa: CASSLTDYGYTF

v_call: TRBV5-6
j_call: TRBJ2-7
d_call: .
clone_size: .
cdr3_nt: TGTGCCAGCAGCCGAAGGGGGACCTACGAGCAGTACTTC
cdr3_aa: CASSRRGTYEQYF

v_call: TRBV7-2
j_call: TRBJ2-1
d_call: .
clone_size: .
cdr3_nt: TGTGCCAGCAGCTTAGACCCCCGGGCCAGCAATGAGCAGTTCTTC
cdr3_aa: CASSLDPRASNEQFF

v_call: TRBV6-5
j_call: TRBJ1-5
d_call: .
clone_size: .
cdr3_nt: TGTGCCAGCAGTGAACCCCAGCCCCAGCATTTT
cdr3_aa: CASSEPQPQHF

v_call: TRBV7-3
j_call: TRBJ2-1
d_call: .
clone_size: few
cdr3_nt: TGTGCCAGCAGCCCCGGTACCGGGCCTTACAATGAGCAGTTCTTC
cdr3_aa: CASSPGTGPYNEQFF

v_call: TRBV29-1
j_call: TRBJ2-7
d_call: .
clone_size: .
cdr3_nt: TGCAGCGTGGGACGGAACTCCTACGAGCAGTACTTC
cdr3_aa: CSVGRNSYEQYF

v_call: TRBV28
j_call: TRBJ2-4
d_call: .
clone_size: .
cdr3_nt: TGTGCCAGCACTCCCGCGGCGGGAGCCAAAAACATTCAGTACTTC
cdr3_aa: CASTPAAGAKNIQYF

v_call: TRBV5-6
j_call: TRBJ1-2
d_call: .
clone_size: few
cdr3_nt: TGTGCCAGCAGCTTGAATGGGCTCTATGGCTACACCTTC
cdr3_aa: CASSLNGLYGYTF